The 28 T cell receptor beta chains given below trace back to one sample, sequenced in a study of monozygotic twins with inflammatory bowel disease. Using the 5' RACE reads, TCRdb records one entry per CDR3 protein without DNA. The sample includes 300,000 to 400,000 distinct CDR3 sequences. The specimen sequenced was blood. These TCRs come from a human donor with ulcerative colitis or Crohn's disease, or a healthy co-twin of an affected twin (not recorded which).

The chain uses TRBV12-3 or TRBV12-4 and TRBJ1-1; TCRdb names TRBD1, which stays unverified in the absence of DNA. The CDR3 is 16 amino acids. This chain's CDR3 is CASSFSPPGGNTEAFF.

The CDR3 region is CSASQNKNYEQYF. The chain carries TRBV20-1 and TRBJ2-7. The CDR3 consists of 13 residues. Germline V gives CDR1 DFQATT, CDR2 SNEGSKA (reference sequence).

This sequence joins TRBV6-6 and TRBJ1-5; TCRdb's D call, TRBD1, is unchecked because there is no DNA. The CDR3 is 14 amino acids. Germline V gene lookup returns CDR1 MNHNY and CDR2 SVGAGI (reference sequence). The CDR3: CATTQNGGNQPQHF.

The rearrangement links TRBV20-1 to TRBJ2-7; absent DNA, TCRdb's TRBD2 call cannot be checked. This CDR3 contains 18 residues. Germline values: CDR1 DFQATT, CDR2 SNEGSKA (reference sequence). CDR3 amino acids: CSASDPGLAGRSYYEQYF.

The genes are TRBV20-1 and TRBJ2-5; TCRdb calls TRBD2, which cannot be checked without DNA. From germline, CDR1 is DFQATT and CDR2 SNEGSKA (reference sequence). The CDR3 length is 13 residues. The CDR3 loop reads CSARESGQETQYF.

The chain joins TRBV7-8 to TRBJ2-7; TCRdb outputs TRBD2, but without DNA this stays unchecked. Germline CDR1 and CDR2: SGHVS and FQNEAQ. This CDR3 comprises 17 residues. The CDR3 sequence: CASSLQIQTSGTYEQYF.

The rearrangement joins TRBV3-1 to TRBJ1-6. Germline values: CDR1 LGHDT, CDR2 YNNKEL (reference sequence). The CDR3 is made up of 15 amino acids. The CDR3 is CASSRREVGNSPLHF.

The V and J genes are TRBV5-1 and TRBJ2-2; TCRdb lists TRBD2, though no DNA is available to test this call. The CDR3 totals 15 residues. CDR1 is SGHRS and CDR2 is YFSETQ in the germline V gene. CDR3 sequence reads: CASSLMTSGAGELFF.

The chain recombines TRBV28 with TRBJ2-7; the D call of TRBD1 rests on TCRdb alone, since no DNA is present to check it. Germline V CDR1 and CDR2: MDHEN, SYDVKM. CDR3 length: 14 amino acids. CDR3 residues: CASSRAGTPYEQYF. The variable domain in full, with the rest retrieved from reference TRBV28 and TRBJ2-7, is DVKVTQSSRYLVKRTGEKVFLECVQDMDHENMFWYRQDPGLGLRLIYFSYDVKMKEKGDIPEGYSVSREKKERFSLILESASTNQTSMYLCASSRAGTPYEQYFGPGTRLTVT.

The V call is TRBV2, the J call TRBJ2-7; the TRBD2 assignment by TCRdb is unverifiable without DNA. The V gene's germline CDR1 is SNHLY and CDR2 FYNNEI. The CDR3 covers 18 residues. CDR3 sequence: CASREVPGLAVVSYEQYF.

This chain uses TRBV6-2 or TRBV6-3 with TRBJ2-2; TCRdb designates TRBD1, a call that cannot be tested without DNA. Germline CDR1 reads MNHEY; CDR2 reads SVGEGT. CDR3 size: 16 residues. The CDR3 is CASTASRQGNTGELFF.

J is TRBJ2-1 and V is TRBV20-1; as DNA is missing, the TRBD1 call by TCRdb cannot be tested. The germline V gene encodes CDR1 DFQATT and CDR2 SNEGSKA (reference sequence). The CDR3 consists of 14 residues. The CDR3 here is CSAETTGTGVGQFF.

The V and J genes are TRBV28 and TRBJ1-2. This CDR3 is 14 amino acids long. From germline, CDR1 is MDHEN and CDR2 SYDVKM. The CDR3 region is CASSLRNGNYGYTF.

The chain joins TRBV28 to TRBJ2-2; checking the TCRdb D call of TRBD1 is not possible without DNA. This CDR3 spans 16 amino acids. CDR1 and CDR2 from the germline V gene are MDHEN and SYDVKM. The CDR3 protein is CASSPRQLPNTGELFF.

V gene TRBV30 combines with J gene TRBJ1-5; TCRdb's D call of TRBD1 is untestable without DNA. The germline V gene has CDR1 GTSNPN and CDR2 SVGIG (reference sequence). The CDR3 totals 13 residues. CDR3 sequence: CAWSTSTGQPQHF.

V and J are TRBV5-1 and TRBJ2-1; TCRdb's D gene call, TRBD1, goes unchecked for lack of DNA. Germline V gene sequence: CDR1 SGHRS, CDR2 YFSETQ. The CDR3 sequence is 16 residues long. The CDR3 is CASSLGGQSSYNEQFF.

The rearrangement uses TRBV5-1 and TRBJ2-7. Germline loops: CDR1 SGHRS, CDR2 YFSETQ. This CDR3 is built from 13 residues. This CDR3 is CASSLESSYEQYF.

The chain uses TRBV21-1 and TRBJ2-5; TCRdb lists TRBD2, though no DNA is available to test this call. TRBV21-1 is flagged as a pseudogene. This CDR3 has 15 residues. The CDR3 spells CASKNGRENQETQYF.

The rearrangement links TRBV7-2 to TRBJ2-5; the TCRdb D gene call, TRBD2, has no DNA to confirm it. The length of the CDR3 is 15 residues. Germline CDR1 and CDR2: SGHTA and FQGNSA. The CDR3 sequence is CASSSGLATQETQYF.

V is TRBV2 and J is TRBJ1-5; TCRdb names TRBD1, which stays unverified in the absence of DNA. This CDR3 is 14 amino acids long. CDR1 is SNHLY and CDR2 is FYNNEI in the germline V gene. CDR3 amino acids: CASRLDSSNQPQHF.

The chain couples TRBV5-1 to TRBJ2-1; as DNA is missing, the TRBD2 call by TCRdb cannot be tested. Germline V CDR1 and CDR2: SGHRS, YFSETQ. The CDR3 covers 15 residues. CDR3 protein: CASSFSGGSYNEQFF. Together with reference TRBV5-1 and TRBJ2-1, the CDR3 gives the full variable domain: KAGVTQTPRYLIKTRGQQVTLSCSPISGHRSVSWYQQTPGQGLQFLFEYFSETQRNKGNFPGRFSGRQFSNSRSEMNVSTLELGDSALYLCASSFSGGSYNEQFFGPGTRLTVL.

V usage is TRBV12-3 or TRBV12-4 and J usage is TRBJ2-4. CDR3 length: 13 residues. CDR3: CASSLGLATIQYF.

The chain uses TRBV6-1 and TRBJ2-7; TCRdb proposes TRBD1, but this gene call is untestable without DNA. Per the germline V gene, CDR1 is MNHNS and CDR2 is SASEGT. This CDR3 comprises 13 residues. The chain's CDR3 is CASRLTGSYEQYF.

The genes are TRBV7-9 and TRBJ1-1; as DNA is missing, the TRBD1 call by TCRdb cannot be tested. The CDR3 loop spans 14 amino acids. Germline CDR1 is SEHNR and CDR2 is FQNEAQ (reference sequence). The CDR3 loop reads CASSSSRDREKAFF.

The V call is TRBV4-2, the J call TRBJ1-5; TCRdb's D call, TRBD1, is unchecked because there is no DNA. CDR1 is LGHNA and CDR2 is YNFKEQ in the germline V gene. The CDR3 totals 15 residues. This CDR3 is CASSQDRGGKRPQHF.

The chain carries TRBV15 and TRBJ2-7. There are 15 residues in the CDR3. Germline CDR1 and CDR2: LNHNV and YYDKDF (reference sequence). CDR3 sequence reads: CATSRVPGTSYEQYF.

The V call is TRBV5-1, the J call TRBJ2-3; the TCRdb D gene call, TRBD2, has no DNA to confirm it. The CDR3 has 17 residues. Germline V gene lookup returns CDR1 SGHRS and CDR2 YFSETQ. CDR3: CASSLTAGGPATDTQYF.

This chain connects TRBV2 to TRBJ1-1; TCRdb returns TRBD1, unconfirmable since there is no DNA. Germline V gene data show CDR1 as SNHLY and CDR2 as FYNNEI. The CDR3 extends over 14 amino acids. The CDR3 is CASRGTGLNTEVFF.